This is a list of T cell receptor beta chains from one sample in a study of T cells generated in artificial thymic organoids. TCRdb re-analysed the 5' RACE reads in MiXCR, keeping a single row per CDR3 protein. The sample holds under 10,000 distinct CDR3 sequences; approximately 24% are singletons and the top ten take about 3%. Antigens for these TCRs are unknown. Sequenced sample: naive CD8+ T cells grown in artificial thymic organoids from cord blood stem and progenitor cells. The receptor set was obtained from a human donor who gave cord blood stem cells for thymic organoid culture, a cardiac surgery patient who gave postnatal thymus, or a blood donor (not recorded which). Each CDR3 is given with its conserved first and last residue. D genes are given only for firm matches. Clone size is shown for a subset of rows, as once, few, many or a class of expanded clone.

V gene: TRBV20-1
D gene: NA
clone size: NA
CDR3 length: 12
J gene: TRBJ1-4
CDR3 DNA: TGCAGTGCTAGACGGACACATGAAAAACTGTTTTTT
CDR3 protein: CSARRTHEKLFF

V gene: TRBV18
D gene: NA
clone size: medium-sized
CDR3 length: 15
J gene: TRBJ2-5
CDR3 DNA: TGTGCCAGCTCACCGCAGAGCTGTGGGCAAGAGACCCAGTACTTC
CDR3 protein: CASSPQSCGQETQYF

V gene: TRBV12-3/TRBV12-4
D gene: TRBD1
clone size: medium-sized
CDR3 length: 15
J gene: TRBJ1-1
CDR3 DNA: TGTGCCAGCAGCCTCCCTAGGGGGCGTTATACTGAAGCTTTCTTT
CDR3 protein: CASSLPRGRYTEAFF

V gene: TRBV5-6
D gene: TRBD1
clone size: NA
CDR3 length: 13
J gene: TRBJ1-4
CDR3 DNA: TGTGCCAGCAGCTCGACAGGGAATGAAAAACTGTTTTTT
CDR3 protein: CASSSTGNEKLFF

V gene: TRBV10-3
D gene: TRBD2
clone size: NA
CDR3 length: 18
J gene: TRBJ2-4
CDR3 DNA: TGTGCCATCAGTGAGTCTCGGCTAGCGGGGGGAACGGGAAACATTCAGTACTTC
CDR3 protein: CAISESRLAGGTGNIQYF

V gene: TRBV23-1
D gene: TRBD1
clone size: few
CDR3 length: 17
J gene: TRBJ1-3
CDR3 DNA: TGCGCCAGCAGTCCCCGCGGACAGGGCGGCTCTGGAAACACCATATATTTT
CDR3 protein: CASSPRGQGGSGNTIYF

V gene: TRBV3-1
D gene: NA
clone size: NA
CDR3 length: 11
J gene: TRBJ2-4
CDR3 DNA: TGTGCCAGCAAAGAGGACAATGAGCAGTACTTC
CDR3 protein: CASKEDNEQYF

V gene: TRBV12-3/TRBV12-4
D gene: NA
clone size: medium-sized
CDR3 length: 12
J gene: TRBJ1-5
CDR3 DNA: TGTGCCAGCAGTTACACCGATCAGCCCCAGCATTTT
CDR3 protein: CASSYTDQPQHF

V gene: TRBV5-5
D gene: NA
clone size: medium-sized
CDR3 length: 15
J gene: TRBJ2-7
CDR3 DNA: TGTGCCAGCAGCTTGGGGGCAGGGCGACCCTACGAGCAGTACTTC
CDR3 protein: CASSLGAGRPYEQYF

V gene: TRBV5-6
D gene: NA
clone size: medium-sized
CDR3 length: 13
J gene: TRBJ1-2
CDR3 DNA: TGTGCCAGCAGCTCCCTGGACCTCTATGGCTACACCTTC
CDR3 protein: CASSSLDLYGYTF

V gene: TRBV12-3/TRBV12-4
D gene: TRBD2
clone size: few
CDR3 length: 15
J gene: TRBJ2-3
CDR3 DNA: TGTGCCAGCAGTTCCCCGGGGAGGGGAACAGATACGCAGTATTTT
CDR3 protein: CASSSPGRGTDTQYF

V gene: TRBV12-5
D gene: TRBD2
clone size: few
CDR3 length: 16
J gene: TRBJ2-7
CDR3 DNA: TGTGCTAGTGGTTTGGCTCTTCCCGGCGGGGGAAGCGAGCAGTACTTC
CDR3 protein: CASGLALPGGGSEQYF

V gene: TRBV12-3/TRBV12-4
D gene: TRBD2
clone size: medium-sized
CDR3 length: 16
J gene: TRBJ2-5
CDR3 DNA: TGTGCCAGCAGTCCCGGACTAGCGGGGGACCAAGAGACCCAGTACTTC
CDR3 protein: CASSPGLAGDQETQYF

V gene: TRBV12-3/TRBV12-4
D gene: TRBD2
clone size: NA
CDR3 length: 17
J gene: TRBJ2-6
CDR3 DNA: TGTGCCAGCCGAGCGGGGACCCGGGCAGGGGGGGCCAACGTCCTGACTTTC
CDR3 protein: CASRAGTRAGGANVLTF

V gene: TRBV4-1
D gene: NA
clone size: NA
CDR3 length: 17
J gene: TRBJ2-6
CDR3 DNA: TGCGCCAGCAGTTCGGGCCTATTTAGGTCTGGGGCCAACGTCCTGACTTTC
CDR3 protein: CASSSGLFRSGANVLTF

V gene: TRBV7-6
D gene: NA
clone size: few
CDR3 length: 17
J gene: TRBJ2-1
CDR3 DNA: TGTGCCAGCAGCTTAGCGATATGGGGCCTCTGGAGCAATGAGCAGTTCTTC
CDR3 protein: CASSLAIWGLWSNEQFF

V gene: TRBV14
D gene: TRBD1
clone size: NA
CDR3 length: 15
J gene: TRBJ2-3
CDR3 DNA: TGTGCCGGCAGCCACCTCAGGGGGATATCGGATACGCAGTATTTT
CDR3 protein: CAGSHLRGISDTQYF

V gene: TRBV6-1
D gene: TRBD1
clone size: medium-sized
CDR3 length: 17
J gene: TRBJ1-5
CDR3 DNA: TGTGCCAGCAGTAGGCGGACAGGGTTTAATAGCAATCAGCCCCAGCATTTT
CDR3 protein: CASSRRTGFNSNQPQHF

V gene: TRBV6-5
D gene: NA
clone size: medium-sized
CDR3 length: 17
J gene: TRBJ2-5
CDR3 DNA: TGTGCCAGCAGTTACCTACTAACCCCAATGGGGCTTGAGACCCAGTACTTC
CDR3 protein: CASSYLLTPMGLETQYF

V gene: TRBV27
D gene: NA
clone size: NA
CDR3 length: 14
J gene: TRBJ2-7
CDR3 DNA: TGTGCCAGCAGTCTTCACAGGGTCTCCTACGAGCAGTACTTC
CDR3 protein: CASSLHRVSYEQYF

V gene: TRBV7-8
D gene: NA
clone size: medium-sized
CDR3 length: 16
J gene: TRBJ2-3
CDR3 DNA: TGTGCCAGCAGCGCCCCCATGACTAGAAAATGTGGTACGCAGTATTTT
CDR3 protein: CASSAPMTRKCGTQYF

V gene: TRBV12-3/TRBV12-4
D gene: NA
clone size: few
CDR3 length: 14
J gene: TRBJ1-2
CDR3 DNA: TGTGCCAGCAGTTTAGGGCAGTTTAACTATGGCTACACCTTC
CDR3 protein: CASSLGQFNYGYTF

V gene: TRBV5-1
D gene: NA
clone size: medium-sized
CDR3 length: 15
J gene: TRBJ2-2
CDR3 DNA: TGCGCCAGCAGCTTGGAACCGGACAGCACCGGGGAGCTGTTTTTT
CDR3 protein: CASSLEPDSTGELFF

V gene: TRBV19
D gene: NA
clone size: NA
CDR3 length: 14
J gene: TRBJ2-1
CDR3 DNA: TGTGCCAGTGACCTCGGGGGGCCCTACAATGAGCAGTTCTTC
CDR3 protein: CASDLGGPYNEQFF

V gene: TRBV4-1
D gene: NA
clone size: medium-sized
CDR3 length: 13
J gene: TRBJ2-7
CDR3 DNA: TGCGCCAGCAGCCACGCTCGAGGATACGAGCAGTACTTC
CDR3 protein: CASSHARGYEQYF

V gene: TRBV28
D gene: NA
clone size: medium-sized
CDR3 length: 13
J gene: TRBJ1-2
CDR3 DNA: TGTGCCAGCAGCTTCACAGGGAGCTATGGCTACACCTTC
CDR3 protein: CASSFTGSYGYTF

V gene: TRBV12-3/TRBV12-4
D gene: NA
clone size: few
CDR3 length: 12
J gene: TRBJ2-7
CDR3 DNA: TGTGCCAGCAGTGGACAGTTCTACGAGCAGTACTTC
CDR3 protein: CASSGQFYEQYF

V gene: TRBV6-1
D gene: TRBD1
clone size: few
CDR3 length: 13
J gene: TRBJ2-7
CDR3 DNA: TGTGCCAGCGGGACAGGTCCTTCCTACGAGCAGTACTTC
CDR3 protein: CASGTGPSYEQYF

V gene: TRBV7-2
D gene: NA
clone size: medium-sized
CDR3 length: 12
J gene: TRBJ2-7
CDR3 DNA: TGTGCCAGCAGCTGGGTCTTCTACGAGCAGTACTTC
CDR3 protein: CASSWVFYEQYF

V gene: TRBV29-1
D gene: TRBD1
clone size: NA
CDR3 length: 13
J gene: TRBJ2-2
CDR3 DNA: TGCAGCATTGTACAGGGGGCAACCGGGGAGCTGTTTTTT
CDR3 protein: CSIVQGATGELFF

V gene: TRBV12-3/TRBV12-4
D gene: NA
clone size: NA
CDR3 length: 12
J gene: TRBJ2-3
CDR3 DNA: TGTGCCAGCAGCCGGTCTACAGATACGCAGTATTTT
CDR3 protein: CASSRSTDTQYF

V gene: TRBV4-2
D gene: NA
clone size: medium-sized
CDR3 length: 16
J gene: TRBJ2-3
CDR3 DNA: TGTGCCAGCAGCCAAGATACCGGGGCCGGCACAGATACGCAGTATTTT
CDR3 protein: CASSQDTGAGTDTQYF

V gene: TRBV6-2/TRBV6-3
D gene: NA
clone size: NA
CDR3 length: 12
J gene: TRBJ2-7
CDR3 DNA: TGTGCCAGCAGTTACGACGGTTACGAGCAGTACTTC
CDR3 protein: CASSYDGYEQYF

V gene: TRBV4-1
D gene: TRBD1
clone size: medium-sized
CDR3 length: 15
J gene: TRBJ2-4
CDR3 DNA: TGCGCCAGCAGCCAAGAGGGCAAGGGGGCTCGGATTCAGTACTTC
CDR3 protein: CASSQEGKGARIQYF

V gene: TRBV5-1
D gene: NA
clone size: NA
CDR3 length: 17
J gene: TRBJ1-1
CDR3 DNA: TGCGCCAGCAGCTTGTTCTGGGGGGCGGGGATGAACACTGAAGCTTTCTTT
CDR3 protein: CASSLFWGAGMNTEAFF

V gene: TRBV12-3/TRBV12-4
D gene: TRBD2
clone size: few
CDR3 length: 16
J gene: TRBJ2-1
CDR3 DNA: TGTGCCAGCAGTTTAACTGCGGGGGGGCCATACAATGAGCAGTTCTTC
CDR3 protein: CASSLTAGGPYNEQFF

V gene: TRBV24-1
D gene: NA
clone size: NA
CDR3 length: 14
J gene: TRBJ2-2
CDR3 DNA: TGTGCCACCAGTGATTTCCAGGACACCGGGGAGCTGTTTTTT
CDR3 protein: CATSDFQDTGELFF

V gene: TRBV4-3
D gene: NA
clone size: NA
CDR3 length: 16
J gene: TRBJ2-1
CDR3 DNA: TGCGCCAGCAGCCCCGTGGTGTATGGGGGGCGGGGTGAGCAGTTCTTC
CDR3 protein: CASSPVVYGGRGEQFF

V gene: TRBV7-9
D gene: NA
clone size: NA
CDR3 length: 12
J gene: TRBJ2-5
CDR3 DNA: TGTGCCAGAGGACAGCTCCAAGAGACCCAGTACTTC
CDR3 protein: CARGQLQETQYF

V gene: TRBV4-2
D gene: TRBD2
clone size: few
CDR3 length: 16
J gene: TRBJ2-3
CDR3 DNA: TGTGCCAGCAGCCAATGGGGGACTACGAGCACAGATACGCAGTATTTT
CDR3 protein: CASSQWGTTSTDTQYF

V gene: TRBV6-2/TRBV6-3
D gene: NA
clone size: NA
CDR3 length: 14
J gene: TRBJ1-5
CDR3 DNA: TGTGCCAGCAGACCCCATCGTCGCAATCAGCCCCAGCATTTT
CDR3 protein: CASRPHRRNQPQHF

V gene: TRBV7-8
D gene: TRBD2
clone size: medium-sized
CDR3 length: 18
J gene: TRBJ2-2
CDR3 DNA: TGTGCCAGCAGCTTTACTAGCGGGGGGTACGCGAACACCGGGGAGCTGTTTTTT
CDR3 protein: CASSFTSGGYANTGELFF

V gene: TRBV27
D gene: NA
clone size: few
CDR3 length: 14
J gene: TRBJ2-7
CDR3 DNA: TGTGCCAGCGGACCTCACGGTGGGAGGTATGAGCAGTACTTC
CDR3 protein: CASGPHGGRYEQYF

V gene: TRBV12-3/TRBV12-4
D gene: NA
clone size: NA
CDR3 length: 15
J gene: TRBJ1-1
CDR3 DNA: TGTGCCAGCAGTACCTCACAGGGTAGGAGCACTGAAGCTTTCTTT
CDR3 protein: CASSTSQGRSTEAFF

V gene: TRBV6-1
D gene: NA
clone size: NA
CDR3 length: 14
J gene: TRBJ1-5
CDR3 DNA: TGTGCCAGCAGTGAACCCCGTCGAGGTAAGCTCCAGCATTTT
CDR3 protein: CASSEPRRGKLQHF

V gene: TRBV3-1
D gene: TRBD2
clone size: NA
CDR3 length: 16
J gene: TRBJ2-7
CDR3 DNA: TGTGCCAGCAACCAAAGGACTAGCGGGGGGGTCTACGAGCAGTACTTC
CDR3 protein: CASNQRTSGGVYEQYF

V gene: TRBV12-3/TRBV12-4
D gene: NA
clone size: few
CDR3 length: 16
J gene: TRBJ2-2
CDR3 DNA: TGTGCCAGCAGTCGGCTGGCGGGGCCCGACACCGGGGAGCTGTTTTTT
CDR3 protein: CASSRLAGPDTGELFF

V gene: TRBV9
D gene: NA
clone size: medium-sized
CDR3 length: 14
J gene: TRBJ2-7
CDR3 DNA: TGTGCCAGCAACGCGGGGGACAGCACCTACGAGCAGTACTTC
CDR3 protein: CASNAGDSTYEQYF

V gene: TRBV2
D gene: NA
clone size: NA
CDR3 length: 20
J gene: TRBJ2-7
CDR3 DNA: TGTGCCAGCAGTGAAGCGAGCAGGGGTTGTAGCGGGCCCAGCTCCTACGAGCAGTACTTC
CDR3 protein: CASSEASRGCSGPSSYEQYF

V gene: TRBV3-1
D gene: NA
clone size: medium-sized
CDR3 length: 15
J gene: TRBJ2-7
CDR3 DNA: TGTGCCAGCAGCCCAGGGTGGAGGAGCTCCTACGAGCAGTACTTC
CDR3 protein: CASSPGWRSSYEQYF

V gene: TRBV7-6
D gene: TRBD2
clone size: once
CDR3 length: 18
J gene: TRBJ2-2
CDR3 DNA: TGTGCCAGCAGCTTAGCGTGGAGCGGGGGGGACCACACCGGGGAGCTGTTTTTT
CDR3 protein: CASSLAWSGGDHTGELFF

V gene: TRBV5-6
D gene: NA
clone size: few
CDR3 length: 16
J gene: TRBJ2-1
CDR3 DNA: TGTGCCAGCAGCTTGGACCCAGCGGCCTCCTACAATGAGCAGTTCTTC
CDR3 protein: CASSLDPAASYNEQFF